This T cell receptor (beta chain) appears in the sequencing data of a study of shared clonotypes between healthy human individuals. Remarks on this clone: The antigen is not known.

The study ran the assay at deep level. The sorted-subset replicate PCRs were given roughly 190 ng DNA, which is approximately 30,000 T cell genomes. Method: immunoSEQ multiplex PCR; TCRdb's copy keeps in-frame clones and lacks some. Of approximately 2.5 million clones in the sample, 93% were seen once. Trimming took 0 bases from V and 5 from J, leaving 13 bases between them. Germline V gene sequence: CDR1 LGHNA, CDR2 YSLEER. The CDR3 runs 16 residues. Study results and caveats: Sorted-subset sequencing, rarefaction showed, was incomplete despite large depth.

Sequencing was performed on naive CD4+ T cells from PBMCs. Subset given: CD45RA+ positively selected. The rearrangement joins TRBV4-3 to TRBJ1-4, with D uncertain. The clonotype originates from a man aged 18-30 years in good health. Some clones in this sample may be carry-over from other donors' samples. The CDR3 nucleotides are TGCGCCAGCAGCCAAGATCCAGACACGCGGAATGAAAAACTGTTTTTT. The encoded protein is CASSQDPDTRNEKLFF.